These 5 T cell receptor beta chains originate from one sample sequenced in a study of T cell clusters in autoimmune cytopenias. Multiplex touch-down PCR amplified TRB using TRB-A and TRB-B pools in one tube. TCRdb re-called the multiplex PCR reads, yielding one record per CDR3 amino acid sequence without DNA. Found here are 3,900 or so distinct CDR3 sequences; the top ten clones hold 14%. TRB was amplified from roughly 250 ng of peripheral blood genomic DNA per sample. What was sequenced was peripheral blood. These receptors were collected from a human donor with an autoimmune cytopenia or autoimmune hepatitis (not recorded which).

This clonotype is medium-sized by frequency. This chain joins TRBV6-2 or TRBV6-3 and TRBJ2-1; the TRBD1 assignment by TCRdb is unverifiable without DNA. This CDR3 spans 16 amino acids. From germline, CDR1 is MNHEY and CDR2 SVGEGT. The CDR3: CASRTLRDRAYNEQFF.

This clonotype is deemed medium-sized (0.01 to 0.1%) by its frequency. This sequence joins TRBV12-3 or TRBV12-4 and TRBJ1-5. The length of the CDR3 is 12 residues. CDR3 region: CANRGSNQPQHF.

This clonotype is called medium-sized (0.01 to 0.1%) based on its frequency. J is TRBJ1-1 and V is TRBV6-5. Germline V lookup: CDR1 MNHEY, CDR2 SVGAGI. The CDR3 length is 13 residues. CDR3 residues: CASSRGGNTEAFF.

The CDR3 sequence is CASSPTDRDNSPLHF. This chain uses TRBV4-2 with TRBJ1-6; the TCRdb call, TRBD1, lacks DNA for checking. The CDR3 loop spans 15 amino acids. Germline CDR1 reads LGHNA; CDR2 reads YNFKEQ.

This CDR3 reads CSARDLSRTSTDTQYF. This chain joins TRBV20-1 and TRBJ2-3. This CDR3 spans 16 amino acids. The germline gives CDR1 DFQATT, CDR2 SNEGSKA (reference sequence).